This TCR beta chain was recovered during a study of blood T cell repertoires in COVID-19. Whole-study context: In each case, the material was cDNA or gDNA derived from T cells, B-cell-depleted T cells, or PBMCs.

This CDR3 contains 15 residues. The trim removed 1 base at V and 12 bases at J, leaving 11 bases unmatched. The germline V gene has CDR1 MNHEY and CDR2 SVGAGI. Original analysis: How many nucleated cells were present was estimated from reference gene primer amplification. Data came from immunoSEQ multiplex PCR; TCRdb stores just in-frame clones and leaves some out. The V and J calls and clone size come from that table; D and trimming were worked out from the DNA. The sample shows around 250,000 clones, about four fifths of them seen only once. The receptor was isolated from a woman aged 18 to 35 with acute or convalescent COVID-19. The chain employs TRBV6-5 and TRBJ1-3, with 8 bases that match TRBD1. Sequenced: peripheral blood. The CDR3 here is CASSYWGTGVDGIYF. CDR3 DNA: TGTGCCAGCAGTTACTGGGGGACAGGCGTAGACGGCATATATTTT.